A selection of T cell receptor beta chains follows, all from one sample in a study of shared clonotypes between healthy human individuals. This table comes from immunoSEQ multiplex PCR, and its TCRdb copy is limited to in-frame clones, with some not included. The data hold a few million clones, with just over 90% observed a single time. Sequencing used naive CD4+ T cells from PBMCs. These receptors were obtained from a man younger than 35 in good health. Some clones in this sample may be carry-over from other donors' samples. Each CDR3 is given with its conserved first and last residue. Fields, in order: clone size, J gene, V gene, D gene, CDR3 protein, CDR3 DNA. A D gene is named only where the DNA matches it firmly. Clone size is not always given. Where it is, it says once, few, many or a class for expanded clones.

clone size: few; J gene: TRBJ1-5; V gene: TRBV27; D gene: .; CDR3 protein: CASSLSRSNQPQHF; CDR3 DNA: TGTGCCAGCAGTTTATCGAGGAGCAATCAGCCCCAGCATTTT
clone size: .; J gene: TRBJ1-4; V gene: TRBV2; D gene: TRBD1; CDR3 protein: CASRGTGGTNEKLFF; CDR3 DNA: TGTGCCAGCAGGGGGACAGGGGGCACTAATGAAAAACTGTTTTTT
clone size: once; J gene: TRBJ1-4; V gene: TRBV7-8; D gene: TRBD1; CDR3 protein: CASSFSRQGLLFF; CDR3 DNA: TGTGCCAGCAGCTTTTCAAGACAGGGGTTACTGTTTTTT
clone size: .; J gene: TRBJ2-3; V gene: TRBV9; D gene: .; CDR3 protein: CASSVKGSSTDTQYF; CDR3 DNA: TGTGCCAGCAGCGTCAAAGGGAGTAGCACAGATACGCAGTATTTT
clone size: .; J gene: TRBJ2-2; V gene: TRBV28; D gene: .; CDR3 protein: CASSFQGTGELFF; CDR3 DNA: TGTGCCAGCAGTTTTCAGGGCACCGGGGAGCTGTTTTTT
clone size: .; J gene: TRBJ1-5; V gene: TRBV19; D gene: .; CDR3 protein: CASSFGNQPQHF; CDR3 DNA: TGTGCCAGTAGTTTCGGGAATCAGCCCCAGCATTTT
clone size: .; J gene: TRBJ2-3; V gene: TRBV30; D gene: .; CDR3 protein: CAWSVRADTQYF; CDR3 DNA: TGTGCCTGGAGTGTAAGGGCAGATACGCAGTATTTT
clone size: .; J gene: TRBJ2-7; V gene: TRBV4-3; D gene: TRBD2; CDR3 protein: CASSQGGGSYEQYF; CDR3 DNA: TGCGCCAGCAGCCAAGGCGGGGGTTCGTACGAGCAGTACTTC
clone size: .; J gene: TRBJ2-3; V gene: TRBV30; D gene: .; CDR3 protein: CAWSEDGLADTQYF; CDR3 DNA: TGTGCCTGGAGTGAAGACGGTTTGGCAGATACGCAGTATTTT
clone size: once; J gene: TRBJ2-3; V gene: TRBV2; D gene: TRBD1; CDR3 protein: CASSQDRGDTQYF; CDR3 DNA: TGTGCCAGCAGTCAGGACAGGGGCGATACGCAGTATTTT
clone size: once; J gene: TRBJ1-3; V gene: TRBV28; D gene: .; CDR3 protein: CASSLKGVSIDTIYF; CDR3 DNA: TGTGCCAGCAGTTTAAAGGGGGTCAGTATTGACACCATATATTTT
clone size: once; J gene: TRBJ2-7; V gene: TRBV28; D gene: TRBD1; CDR3 protein: CASSWLDRTVRYEQYF; CDR3 DNA: TGTGCCAGCAGTTGGCTGGACAGGACGGTGCGGTACGAGCAGTACTTC
clone size: .; J gene: TRBJ2-3; V gene: TRBV9; D gene: TRBD1; CDR3 protein: CASSVGTESDTQYF; CDR3 DNA: TGTGCCAGCAGTGTCGGGACAGAGAGCGATACGCAGTATTTT
clone size: .; J gene: TRBJ2-2; V gene: TRBV4-3; D gene: TRBD2; CDR3 protein: CASSQEGLAGRNTGELFF; CDR3 DNA: TGCGCCAGCAGCCAAGAGGGACTAGCGGGACGGAACACCGGGGAGCTGTTTTTT
clone size: .; J gene: TRBJ2-7; V gene: TRBV28; D gene: TRBD2; CDR3 protein: CASRTNGVGGQVYEQYF; CDR3 DNA: TGTGCCAGCAGGACCAACGGAGTGGGAGGGCAGGTCTACGAGCAGTACTTC
clone size: .; J gene: TRBJ2-5; V gene: TRBV15; D gene: TRBD2; CDR3 protein: CATSRDLGRGETQYF; CDR3 DNA: TGTGCCACCAGCAGAGATTTGGGGAGGGGAGAGACCCAGTACTTC
clone size: .; J gene: TRBJ2-7; V gene: TRBV7-2; D gene: .; CDR3 protein: CASSLRGTDEQYF; CDR3 DNA: TGTGCCAGCAGCTTAAGGGGGACCGACGAGCAGTACTTC
clone size: .; J gene: TRBJ2-1; V gene: TRBV5-6; D gene: .; CDR3 protein: CASSLGQIFYNEQFF; CDR3 DNA: TGTGCCAGCAGCCTTGGACAGATCTTCTACAATGAGCAGTTCTTC
clone size: .; J gene: TRBJ1-1; V gene: TRBV14; D gene: .; CDR3 protein: CASRGAMNTEAFF; CDR3 DNA: TGTGCCAGCCGTGGGGCTATGAACACTGAAGCTTTCTTT
clone size: .; J gene: TRBJ2-1; V gene: TRBV5-4; D gene: .; CDR3 protein: CASSLRLGEDEQFF; CDR3 DNA: TGTGCCAGCAGCTTGCGGCTAGGTGAAGATGAGCAGTTCTTC
clone size: .; J gene: TRBJ2-1; V gene: TRBV29-1; D gene: .; CDR3 protein: CSVEQQVADEQFF; CDR3 DNA: TGCAGCGTTGAACAGCAGGTGGCGGATGAGCAGTTCTTC
clone size: .; J gene: TRBJ1-5; V gene: TRBV7-9; D gene: .; CDR3 protein: CASSLAGQGPQPQHF; CDR3 DNA: TGTGCCAGCAGCTTAGCGGGGCAGGGACCTCAGCCCCAGCATTTT
clone size: .; J gene: TRBJ2-5; V gene: TRBV7-9; D gene: .; CDR3 protein: CASSVGYQPLQETQYF; CDR3 DNA: TGTGCCAGCAGCGTAGGTTACCAACCTCTACAAGAGACCCAGTACTTC
clone size: .; J gene: TRBJ1-3; V gene: TRBV7-2; D gene: .; CDR3 protein: CASSQYPRDGNTIYF; CDR3 DNA: TGTGCCAGCAGCCAATATCCTCGTGATGGAAACACCATATATTTT
clone size: .; J gene: TRBJ2-6; V gene: TRBV30; D gene: .; CDR3 protein: CAWSSRPSSGANVLTF; CDR3 DNA: TGTGCCTGGAGTTCTCGTCCCTCGTCTGGGGCCAACGTCCTGACTTTC
clone size: once; J gene: TRBJ1-1; V gene: TRBV7-3; D gene: .; CDR3 protein: CASSLRPGSKNTEAFF; CDR3 DNA: TGTGCCAGCAGCTTACGCCCAGGGTCCAAAAACACTGAAGCTTTCTTT
clone size: .; J gene: TRBJ2-5; V gene: TRBV7-2; D gene: .; CDR3 protein: CASSNYETQYF; CDR3 DNA: TGTGCCAGCAGCAACTACGAGACCCAGTACTTC
clone size: .; J gene: TRBJ1-1; V gene: TRBV5-5; D gene: .; CDR3 protein: CASNILNTEAFF; CDR3 DNA: TGTGCCAGCAATATACTAAACACTGAAGCTTTCTTT
clone size: .; J gene: TRBJ1-2; V gene: TRBV6-1; D gene: TRBD1; CDR3 protein: CASRLQGAKGYTF; CDR3 DNA: TGTGCCAGCAGGTTACAGGGGGCGAAGGGCTACACCTTC
clone size: .; J gene: TRBJ2-1; V gene: TRBV6-1; D gene: .; CDR3 protein: CASSARLDHNEQFF; CDR3 DNA: TGTGCCAGCAGTGCCCGGCTAGACCACAATGAGCAGTTCTTC
clone size: once; J gene: TRBJ1-2; V gene: TRBV5-5; D gene: .; CDR3 protein: CASSEGSYGYTF; CDR3 DNA: TGTGCCAGCAGCGAGGGTAGCTATGGCTACACCTTC
clone size: .; J gene: TRBJ2-1; V gene: TRBV10-3; D gene: .; CDR3 protein: CAISESRLQGTKKGQFF; CDR3 DNA: TGTGCCATCAGTGAGTCGAGACTGCAGGGGACCAAAAAGGGGCAGTTCTTC
clone size: .; J gene: TRBJ2-6; V gene: TRBV28; D gene: .; CDR3 protein: CASSFYSGANVLTF; CDR3 DNA: TGTGCCAGCAGTTTTTATTCTGGGGCCAACGTCCTGACTTTC
clone size: once; J gene: TRBJ2-7; V gene: TRBV29-1; D gene: .; CDR3 protein: CSVELQGTSYEQYF; CDR3 DNA: TGCAGCGTTGAACTACAGGGGACTTCCTACGAGCAGTACTTC
clone size: once; J gene: TRBJ2-5; V gene: TRBV7-2; D gene: .; CDR3 protein: CASSQPGVPLETQYF; CDR3 DNA: TGTGCCAGCAGCCAACCGGGGGTGCCCTTGGAGACCCAGTACTTC
clone size: few; J gene: TRBJ1-1; V gene: TRBV7-3; D gene: TRBD1; CDR3 protein: CASGKQGSGTEAFF; CDR3 DNA: TGTGCCAGCGGGAAACAGGGGAGCGGCACTGAAGCTTTCTTT
clone size: .; J gene: TRBJ2-3; V gene: TRBV5-1; D gene: TRBD1; CDR3 protein: CASSQTPNRGWTDTQYF; CDR3 DNA: TGCGCCAGCAGTCAGACTCCCAACAGGGGTTGGACAGATACGCAGTATTTT
clone size: .; J gene: TRBJ2-3; V gene: TRBV29-1; D gene: .; CDR3 protein: CSVVRRSRTDTQYF; CDR3 DNA: TGCAGCGTTGTTCGGCGGAGCCGCACAGATACGCAGTATTTT
clone size: .; J gene: TRBJ2-5; V gene: TRBV6-6; D gene: .; CDR3 protein: CASSYAGQQETQYF; CDR3 DNA: TGTGCCAGCAGTTACGCCGGACAGCAAGAGACCCAGTACTTC
clone size: .; J gene: TRBJ1-5; V gene: TRBV7-9; D gene: TRBD1; CDR3 protein: CASSATGQGGQPQHF; CDR3 DNA: TGTGCCAGCAGTGCAACGGGACAGGGGGGGCAGCCCCAGCATTTT
clone size: once; J gene: TRBJ2-7; V gene: TRBV9; D gene: TRBD1; CDR3 protein: CASSISPTGGHEQYF; CDR3 DNA: TGTGCCAGCAGTATAAGCCCCACAGGGGGTCACGAGCAGTACTTC
clone size: .; J gene: TRBJ2-2; V gene: TRBV28; D gene: TRBD1; CDR3 protein: CASSPAGTGLTGELFF; CDR3 DNA: TGTGCCAGCAGTCCAGCCGGGACAGGCCTCACCGGGGAGCTGTTTTTT
clone size: .; J gene: TRBJ2-2; V gene: TRBV2; D gene: .; CDR3 protein: CASSEYRLTNTGELFF; CDR3 DNA: TGTGCCAGCAGCGAGTACAGGCTTACGAACACCGGGGAGCTGTTTTTT
clone size: .; J gene: TRBJ2-5; V gene: TRBV7-6; D gene: TRBD2; CDR3 protein: CASSLRRGRTQETQYF; CDR3 DNA: TGTGCCAGCAGCTTAAGGCGCGGGAGAACACAAGAGACCCAGTACTTC
clone size: .; J gene: TRBJ2-7; V gene: TRBV5-1; D gene: .; CDR3 protein: CASSLDPGDPGEQYF; CDR3 DNA: TGCGCCAGCAGCTTGGATCCCGGGGACCCGGGGGAGCAGTACTTC
clone size: once; J gene: TRBJ2-2; V gene: TRBV11-1; D gene: .; CDR3 protein: CASSFSTARTGELFF; CDR3 DNA: TGTGCCAGCAGCTTTTCGACGGCTAGAACCGGGGAGCTGTTTTTT
clone size: few; J gene: TRBJ2-7; V gene: TRBV2; D gene: .; CDR3 protein: CASLSPPYEQYF; CDR3 DNA: TGTGCCAGCCTGAGTCCTCCCTACGAGCAGTACTTC
clone size: .; J gene: TRBJ1-3; V gene: TRBV6-1; D gene: .; CDR3 protein: CASSESGGIGNTIYF; CDR3 DNA: TGTGCCAGCAGTGAATCTGGAGGAATTGGAAACACCATATATTTT
clone size: .; J gene: TRBJ2-2; V gene: TRBV6-1; D gene: .; CDR3 protein: CASSEHGTPNTGELFF; CDR3 DNA: TGTGCCAGCAGCGAACACGGCACCCCGAACACCGGGGAGCTGTTTTTT
clone size: .; J gene: TRBJ1-4; V gene: TRBV19; D gene: .; CDR3 protein: CASSTVGGLGEKLFF; CDR3 DNA: TGTGCCAGTAGTACCGTTGGGGGCCTCGGTGAAAAACTGTTTTTT
clone size: .; J gene: TRBJ1-1; V gene: TRBV29-1; D gene: .; CDR3 protein: CSVDRGNTEAFF; CDR3 DNA: TGCAGCGTTGATCGGGGGAACACTGAAGCTTTCTTT
clone size: once; J gene: TRBJ2-2; V gene: TRBV18; D gene: .; CDR3 protein: CASSPNLDYTGELFF; CDR3 DNA: TGTGCCAGCTCACCCAACCTCGACTACACCGGGGAGCTGTTTTTT